Presented here are 29 T cell receptor beta chains from one specimen sequenced in a study of a mutant IDH1 vaccine in newly diagnosed glioma. Libraries were prepared by immunoSEQ multiplex PCR; TCRdb keeps only in-frame clonotypes and omits some of them. The sample lists 60,000 to 75,000 clones; around four fifths were seen once. Documented time point: baseline, week 1 (first vaccination visit). The treatment denotes: pre-vaccination baseline after standard-of-care therapy. Source: peripheral blood mononuclear cells (PBMCs), taken from a glioma patient treated with radiotherapy, temozolomide or both. The receptors originated from a woman aged 18-35 years with glioma. Some clones in this sample may be carry-over from other donors' samples.

V and J are TRBV6-5 and TRBJ2-2, with a tentative D call TRBD1 (5 bases). Trimming took 1 base from V and 3 from J, leaving 9 bases between them. Germline CDR1 reads MNHEY; CDR2 reads SVGAGI. The CDR3 extends over 15 amino acids. CDR3 bases: TGTGCCAGCAGTTACTTAGACAGATACACCGGGGAGCTGTTTTTT. Amino acid sequence: CASSYLDRYTGELFF.

The V and J genes are TRBV5-1 and TRBJ1-3; D remains ambiguous. V was cut by 2 bases and J by 0 bases, with 12 bases left in between. The CDR3 sequence is 16 residues long. Germline V gene lookup returns CDR1 SGHRS and CDR2 YFSETQ. DNA for the CDR3: TGCGCCAGCAGCTTCCACAGCCTCGACTCTGGAAACACCATATATTTT. Amino acids: CASSFHSLDSGNTIYF.

The chain carries TRBV9 and TRBJ2-5; 12 nucleotides match TRBD2. The CDR3 covers 16 residues. Germline V gene sequence: CDR1 SGDLS, CDR2 YYNGEE. V lost 3 bases and J lost 0; bases outside the gene matches: 3. The CDR3 reads CASSERLAGDQETQYF. The CDR3 nucleotides are TGTGCCAGCAGCGAACGACTAGCGGGGGACCAAGAGACCCAGTACTTC.

The chain has TRBV7-9 and TRBJ2-1; D may be TRBD1 (5 bases). The V end was cut by 1 base, the J end by 8 bases, with 15 bases between. The CDR3 consists of 15 residues. Germline assignment: CDR1 SEHNR and CDR2 FQNEAQ (reference sequence). CDR3 protein: CASSLVQVGADEQFF. Written as DNA, the CDR3 is TGTGCCAGCAGCTTAGTTCAGGTAGGGGCCGATGAGCAGTTCTTC.

This clone was recorded a few times. This chain links TRBV7-9 with TRBJ1-1, with D hard to call. V lost 2 bases to trimming and J lost 0 bases, with 7 bases between them. The CDR3 consists of 14 residues. Germline V gene lookup returns CDR1 SEHNR and CDR2 FQNEAQ (reference sequence). The CDR3 reads CASSLSRLNTEAFF. CDR3 DNA sequence: TGTGCCAGCAGCTTATCCCGGTTGAACACTGAAGCTTTCTTT.

The chain links TRBV2 to TRBJ2-1; D ambiguous. Trimming removed 1 base at V and 3 bases at J, with 7 bases between. The CDR3 spans 14 residues. CDR1 SNHLY and CDR2 FYNNEI come from the germline V gene. As DNA, the CDR3 is TGTGCCAGCAGTGAAGAGCACTTCTACAATGAGCAGTTCTTC. Protein: CASSEEHFYNEQFF.

J is TRBJ2-3 and V is TRBV7-9, with 8 positions matching TRBD2. This CDR3 region has 15 residues. The germline gives CDR1 SEHNR, CDR2 FQNEAQ (reference sequence). V lost 1 base, J lost 4 bases, and 4 bases stayed unmatched. CDR3 loop: CASSLDSSGSDTQYF. CDR3 nucleotide sequence: TGTGCCAGCAGCTTAGATTCTAGCGGGTCAGATACGCAGTATTTT.

V usage is TRBV7-8 and J usage is TRBJ1-5, with D perhaps TRBD1 (5 bases). There are 18 residues in the CDR3. V was pared by 0 bases and J by 0 bases, with 15 bases between. CDR1 is SGHVS, CDR2 FQNEAQ, per germline. The CDR3 DNA sequence: TGTGCCAGCAGCTTAGCGGGGACCGGGGGTTATAGCAATCAGCCCCAGCATTTT. Translated, it gives CASSLAGTGGYSNQPQHF.

V and J are TRBV2 and TRBJ2-5, with 9 bases fitting TRBD1. Germline V gives CDR1 SNHLY, CDR2 FYNNEI. J gave up 5 bases and V 8 bases, and 6 bases lay outside the gene matches. The CDR3 loop spans 13 amino acids. Here the CDR3 reads CASQRDRDETQYF. The CDR3 DNA reads TGTGCCAGCCAAAGGGACAGGGACGAGACCCAGTACTTC.

CDR3 protein: CASSSDREPGNIQYF. CDR3 coding DNA: TGTGCCAGCAGCTCCGACAGGGAGCCAGGAAACATTCAGTACTTC. The chain uses TRBV13 and TRBJ2-4; 7 nucleotides align to TRBD1. V lost 4 bases and J lost 6; bases outside the gene matches: 9. The germline V gene encodes CDR1 PRHDT and CDR2 FYEKMQ (reference sequence). This CDR3 region has 15 residues.

V and J are TRBV19 and TRBJ1-2; 8 bases agree with TRBD1. Germline CDR1 reads LNHDA; CDR2 reads SQIVND (reference sequence). This CDR3 comprises 13 residues. V gave up 7 bases and J gave up 6 bases; unmatched junction bases: 7. The CDR3 sequence is CASMRTGLNGYTF. The DNA for the CDR3 is TGTGCCAGTATGCGGACAGGGTTGAATGGCTACACCTTC.

The rearrangement links TRBV7-9 to TRBJ1-1; D is unclear. Germline CDR1 reads SEHNR; CDR2 reads FQNEAQ (reference sequence). V lost 1 base, J lost 1 base, and 10 bases lay in between. This CDR3 has 15 amino acids. DNA of the CDR3: TGTGCCAGCAGCTTAGTAGGTGGGGAGAACACTGAAGCTTTCTTT. This encodes CASSLVGGENTEAFF.

In its sample, this clone was seen a few times. The rearrangement links TRBV5-1 to TRBJ2-1; TRBD1 is a possible D gene (6 bases). The CDR3 contains 15 residues. The V gene lost 3 bases and the J gene lost 8 bases, with 18 bases spanning the gap. Germline V gene data show CDR1 as SGHRS and CDR2 as YFSETQ. The CDR3 reads CASSSTGTYFDEQFF. In DNA, the CDR3 is TGCGCCAGCAGCTCAACCGGGACATATTTCGATGAGCAGTTCTTC.

The chain is built from TRBV9 and TRBJ2-5, with D possibly matching TRBD2 (6 bases). This CDR3 has 15 residues. Trimming took off 5 bases at V and 5 bases at J, with 19 bases between the two ends. The V gene's germline CDR1 is SGDLS and CDR2 YYNGEE. Here the CDR3 DNA reads TGTGCCAGCAGTGCCCAGGTGGGGGGAATGGAGACCCAGTACTTC. It translates to CASSAQVGGMETQYF. Together with reference TRBV9 and TRBJ2-5, the CDR3 gives the full variable domain: DSGVTQTPKHLITATGQRVTLRCSPRSGDLSVYWYQQSLDQGLQFLIQYYNGEERAKGNILERFSAQQFPDLHSELNLSSLELGDSALYFCASSAQVGGMETQYFGPGTRLLVL.

This chain uses TRBV15 with TRBJ2-7; 10 bases match TRBD2. This CDR3 has 15 amino acids. Germline CDR1 is LNHNV and CDR2 is YYDKDF (reference sequence). V shed 0 bases, J shed 7 bases, and the junction held 6 bases outside the gene matches. CDR3 nucleotide sequence: TGTGCCACCAGCAGAGATGGGACTAGCGTCGGGGAGCAGTACTTC. Translation: CATSRDGTSVGEQYF.

CDR3 residues: CASSVGQGGNSPLHF. DNA of the CDR3: TGTGCCAGCAGCGTAGGGCAGGGCGGAAATTCACCCCTCCACTTT. The chain employs TRBV9 and TRBJ1-6; TRBD1 is a possible D gene (5 bases). V lost 0 bases, J lost 7 bases, and 11 bases lay in between. The CDR3 is 15 amino acids. In germline, CDR1 is SGDLS, CDR2 YYNGEE.

The chain is built from TRBV7-9 and TRBJ1-2, with D possibly matching TRBD1 (5 bases). Per the germline V gene, CDR1 is SEHNR and CDR2 is FQNEAQ (reference sequence). This CDR3 comprises 11 residues. V lost 1 base to trimming and J lost 13 bases, with 10 bases between them. CDR3 nucleotide sequence: TGTGCCAGCAGCTTAGTTGTGGGGCCCACCTTC. Encoded protein: CASSLVVGPTF.

The chain carries TRBV7-2 and TRBJ1-2, with 7 nucleotides matching TRBD1. CDR3 length: 12 residues. Germline V gives CDR1 SGHTA, CDR2 FQGNSA. The CDR3 DNA sequence: TGTTCAACAGGGCGGGACAGTTATGGCTACACCTTC. Residues: CSTGRDSYGYTF. Complete variable domain (other parts from reference TRBV7-2 and TRBJ1-2): GAGVSQSPSNKVTEKGKDVELRCDPISGHTALYWYRQSLGQGLEFLIYFQGNSAPDKSGLPSDRFSAERTGGSVSTLTIQRTQQEDSAVYLCSTGRDSYGYTFGSGTRLTVV.

V usage is TRBV4-3 and J usage is TRBJ1-5; possibly TRBD1 for D (6 bases). This CDR3 region has 17 residues. V lost 0 bases and J lost 7, with 19 bases in between. Germline V gene sequence: CDR1 LGHNA, CDR2 YSLEER. The CDR3 DNA is TGCGCCAGCAGCCAAGACCACCCTGGGGGGAGGGGGCAGCCCCAGCATTTT. Its protein product is CASSQDHPGGRGQPQHF.

The chain recombines TRBV7-2 with TRBJ1-4; D perhaps matches TRBD1 (5 bases). CDR3 length equals 14 residues. Germline loops: CDR1 SGHTA, CDR2 FQGNSA. The ends were cut back, 1 base at V and 7 bases at J, with 10 bases in the middle. CDR3 sequence: CASSLDPGSEKLFF. The CDR3 nucleotides read TGTGCCAGCAGCTTAGATCCAGGGAGTGAAAAACTGTTTTTT.

The chain employs TRBV19 and TRBJ2-6; the D call may be TRBD1 or TRBD2 (5 bases each). This CDR3 has 16 residues. CDR1 and CDR2 from the germline V gene are LNHDA and SQIVND (reference sequence). V lost 3 bases, J lost 2 bases, and 11 bases lay in between. The CDR3 sequence: CASSMPGGTGANVLTF. The CDR3 DNA reads TGTGCCAGTAGTATGCCTGGGGGAACTGGGGCCAACGTCCTGACTTTC. Drawing the rest from reference TRBV19 and TRBJ2-6, the complete variable domain is DGGITQSPKYLFRKEGQNVTLSCEQNLNHDAMYWYRQDPGQGLRLIYYSQIVNDFQKGDIAEGYSVSREKKESFPLTVTSAQKNPTAFYLCASSMPGGTGANVLTFGAGSRLTVL.

V is TRBV7-9 and J is TRBJ1-3; 7 bases line up with TRBD1. This CDR3 comprises 16 residues. Germline CDR1 is SEHNR and CDR2 is FQNEAQ (reference sequence). V lost 2 bases and J lost 4; bases outside the gene matches: 8. The CDR3 DNA reads as TGTGCCAGCAGCTTATATGGGAACAGGGGCGGAAACACCATATATTTT. Translating gives CASSLYGNRGGNTIYF.

The chain carries TRBV25-1 and TRBJ2-3; D gene unclear. The CDR3 is made up of 14 amino acids. Looked up from germline, CDR1 is MGHDK and CDR2 is SYGVNS. V lost 3 bases to trimming and J lost 2 bases, with 9 bases between them. The CDR3 nucleotides are TGTGCCAGCAGTGATGGACGGACCACAGATACGCAGTATTTT. As protein: CASSDGRTTDTQYF.

This chain links TRBV9 with TRBJ2-7; D uncertain. The CDR3 is 16 residues long. V lost 0 bases to trimming and J lost 0 bases, with 13 bases between them. The germline V gene has CDR1 SGDLS and CDR2 YYNGEE. CDR3 sequence: CASSVGDTGRSYEQYF. The CDR3 nucleotides read TGTGCCAGCAGCGTAGGAGACACGGGCCGCTCCTACGAGCAGTACTTC.

The chain has TRBV7-9 and TRBJ2-2, with a weak D call TRBD1 (6 bases). The germline V gene encodes CDR1 SEHNR and CDR2 FQNEAQ (reference sequence). This CDR3 is 14 amino acids long. V lost 3 bases to trimming and J lost 9 bases, with 14 bases between them. The CDR3 sequence: CASSLDRSVRELFF. The CDR3 DNA reads TGTGCCAGCAGCTTGGACAGATCTGTAAGGGAGCTGTTTTTT.

The chain employs TRBV19 and TRBJ1-5; D is unclear. In germline, CDR1 is LNHDA, CDR2 SQIVND (reference sequence). The germline V and J ends were trimmed by 3 bases and 2 bases, with 2 bases remaining between them. The CDR3 has 12 amino acids. In nucleotides, the CDR3 is TGTGCCAGTAGTATTGGCAATCAGCCCCAGCATTTT. This sequence encodes CASSIGNQPQHF.

The chain joins TRBV7-6 to TRBJ2-7, with unresolved D. The CDR3 covers 14 residues. V gave up 1 base and J gave up 5 bases, with 12 bases separating them. Germline CDR1 reads SGHVS; CDR2 reads FNYEAQ. The CDR3 loop is CASSLGPTVHEQYF. The CDR3 region has the DNA TGTGCCAGCAGCTTAGGTCCCACGGTCCACGAGCAGTACTTC.

The chain links TRBV5-1 to TRBJ2-3; 11 nucleotides match TRBD1. The CDR3 consists of 15 residues. Germline loops: CDR1 SGHRS, CDR2 YFSETQ. The V segment lost 4 bases and the J segment 6 bases; nucleotides outside the gene matches: 7. For the CDR3, the DNA is TGCGCCAGCAGCCACCTAGGGACAGGGGGTGATACGCAGTATTTT. This codes for CASSHLGTGGDTQYF. Full variable domain (outside the CDR3, taken from reference TRBV5-1 and TRBJ2-3): KAGVTQTPRYLIKTRGQQVTLSCSPISGHRSVSWYQQTPGQGLQFLFEYFSETQRNKGNFPGRFSGRQFSNSRSEMNVSTLELGDSALYLCASSHLGTGGDTQYFGPGTRLTVL.

The chain links TRBV7-9 to TRBJ2-7; TRBD1 matches at 7 bases. The V gene's germline CDR1 is SEHNR and CDR2 FQNEAQ (reference sequence). After removal of 5 bases from V and 3 bases from J, the junction contained 1 base not matched to a gene. The CDR3 loop spans 12 amino acids. The CDR3 region is CASSDRDYEQYF. The CDR3 DNA reads TGTGCCAGCAGCGACAGGGACTACGAGCAGTACTTC.